The 25 T cell receptor beta chains below all came from one sample that was sequenced in a study of cytomegalovirus exposure and HLA in healthy donors. PCR employed 60 Vbeta and 13 Jbeta primers. Sequencing was performed with immunoSEQ multiplex PCR; in TCRdb, only in-frame clones are kept and a portion is missing. This specimen shows 200,000 or so clones; the ten leading clones hold 0.9% to 1.4%. The sample comprised PBMCs. These receptors were obtained from a girl aged 2 to 9 in good health and CMV-seropositive.

J is TRBJ2-5 and V is TRBV28, with 9 positions matching TRBD1. Germline V lookup: CDR1 MDHEN, CDR2 SYDVKM. This CDR3 spans 15 amino acids. J was trimmed by 2 bases and V by 6 bases; bases with no gene match: 7. The CDR3 here is CASSRGQGSQETQYF. CDR3 DNA sequence: TGTGCCAGCAGCCGGGGACAGGGATCACAAGAGACCCAGTACTTC.

The chain carries TRBV5-1 and TRBJ2-5, with 7 bases aligning to TRBD2. With 4 bases clipped from V and 5 bases from J, the junction kept 8 bases outside the gene matches. Germline assignment: CDR1 SGHRS and CDR2 YFSETQ. The CDR3 runs to 14 residues. The CDR3 here is CASSGGSFGETQYF. In DNA, the CDR3 is TGCGCCAGCAGCGGCGGGAGTTTCGGGGAGACCCAGTACTTC.

The chain is built from TRBV27 and TRBJ2-2; D possibly corresponds to TRBD2 (5 bases). Deletions cut 6 bases from V and 6 bases from J, with 11 bases between. This CDR3 comprises 13 residues. Germline CDR1 is MNHEY and CDR2 is SMNVEV (reference sequence). CDR3 coding DNA: TGTGCCAGCAGCCCAGCGGATCCCGGGGAGCTGTTTTTT. It codes for CASSPADPGELFF.

The J gene is TRBJ1-3, the V gene TRBV6-1, with TRBD1 matching 8 bases. The V gene end was trimmed by 8 bases and the J gene end by 4 bases; junction bases not matched to a gene: 4. CDR1 and CDR2 (germline): MNHNS, SASEGT. CDR3 length: 13 residues. The CDR3 sequence: CASGQGRGNTIYF. The CDR3 region has the DNA TGTGCCAGCGGACAGGGTAGAGGAAACACCATATATTTT.

V is TRBV2 and J is TRBJ2-7; the D gene is possibly TRBD2 (5 bases). Germline loops: CDR1 SNHLY, CDR2 FYNNEI. The V and J ends lost 2 bases and 0 bases respectively, with 11 bases between them. The CDR3 is 15 residues long. CDR3 loop: CASSEYGESSYEQYF. As DNA, the CDR3 is TGTGCCAGCAGTGAATATGGGGAGAGCTCCTACGAGCAGTACTTC. The full variable domain, with the rest looked up from reference TRBV2 and TRBJ2-7, is EPEVTQTPSHQVTQMGQEVILRCVPISNHLYFYWYRQILGQKVEFLVSFYNNEISEKSEIFDDQFSVERPDGSNFTLKIRSTKLEDSAMYFCASSEYGESSYEQYFGPGTRLTVT.

The chain joins TRBV27 to TRBJ1-2; no clear D. The germline V gene has CDR1 MNHEY and CDR2 SMNVEV (reference sequence). CDR3 size: 12 residues. V was pared by 8 bases and J by 8 bases, with 15 bases between. CDR3 amino acids: CASGSRVDGYTF. Here the CDR3 DNA reads TGTGCCAGCGGCTCGAGGGTTGACGGCTACACCTTC.

V is TRBV5-6 and J is TRBJ1-1, with D maybe TRBD1 (6 bases). The CDR3 is 16 residues long. Per the germline V gene, CDR1 is SGHDT and CDR2 is YYEEEE. V was pared by 0 bases and J by 0 bases, with 12 bases between. The CDR3 loop reads CASSLAHRDVNTEAFF. CDR3 DNA: TGTGCCAGCAGCTTGGCCCACAGGGACGTGAACACTGAAGCTTTCTTT.

This chain connects TRBV15 to TRBJ1-5; 9 bases match TRBD1. This CDR3 is built from 14 residues. V trimming: 4 bases; J trimming: 5 bases; junction bases outside the gene matches: 3. Germline V gene lookup returns CDR1 LNHNV and CDR2 YYDKDF (reference sequence). Written as DNA, the CDR3 is TGTGCCACCAGCACCCGGACAGGGGATCAGCCCCAGCATTTT. This gives the protein CATSTRTGDQPQHF.

This chain joins TRBV20-1 and TRBJ2-7; 8 bases agree with TRBD2. The germline CDR1 and CDR2 sequences are DFQATT and SNEGSKA (reference sequence). The CDR3 loop spans 11 amino acids. J lost 11 bases, V lost 0 bases, and 3 bases had no gene match. The chain's CDR3 is CSARDKAGEYF. DNA for the CDR3: TGCAGTGCTAGAGATAAAGCGGGAGAGTACTTC.

The chain carries TRBV7-6 and TRBJ2-1; 7 nucleotides match TRBD2. Trimming took 7 bases from V and 3 from J; bases not matched to a gene: 6. CDR1 is SGHVS, CDR2 FNYEAQ, per germline. CDR3 length equals 14 residues. The CDR3 region has the DNA TGTGCCAGCACCCTTAGCGGGCTCTACAATGAGCAGTTCTTC. It specifies CASTLSGLYNEQFF. The full variable domain, completed using reference TRBV7-6 and TRBJ2-1, is GAGVSQSPRYKVTKRGQDVALRCDPISGHVSLYWYRQALGQGPEFLTYFNYEAQQDKSGLPNDRFSAERPEGSISTLTIQRTEQRDSAMYRCASTLSGLYNEQFFGPGTRLTVL.

Remarks on this clone: Other DNA sequences of this sample code for an identical CDR3. The genes are TRBV28 and TRBJ1-1; D not certain. V shed 3 bases and J shed 1 base, with 6 bases lying between them. Per germline, CDR1 MDHEN and CDR2 SYDVKM. This CDR3 comprises 13 residues. The chain's CDR3 is CASSLSGNTEAFF. Written as DNA, the CDR3 is TGTGCCAGCAGTTTGTCAGGGAACACTGAAGCTTTCTTT. The entire variable domain, with the rest obtained from reference TRBV28 and TRBJ1-1, is as follows: DVKVTQSSRYLVKRTGEKVFLECVQDMDHENMFWYRQDPGLGLRLIYFSYDVKMKEKGDIPEGYSVSREKKERFSLILESASTNQTSMYLCASSLSGNTEAFFGQGTRLTVV.

V is TRBV5-6 and J is TRBJ1-2; D gene uncertain. The V end was cut by 4 bases, the J end by 11 bases, with 15 bases between. Germline CDR1 and CDR2: SGHDT and YYEEEE. This CDR3 contains 12 residues. Written as DNA, the CDR3 is TGTGCCAGCAGCCTGGCTCGGTCCCGATACACCTTC. It translates to CASSLARSRYTF.

This sequence joins TRBV6-5 and TRBJ2-3, with 9 bases fitting TRBD2. The CDR3 sequence is 16 residues long. Trimming took 2 bases from V and 4 from J; bases not matched to a gene: 7. CDR1 and CDR2 (germline): MNHEY, SVGAGI. CDR3 nucleotide sequence: TGTGCCAGCAGTTACGATAGCGGGAGTCGTCCAGATACGCAGTATTTT. Protein sequence: CASSYDSGSRPDTQYF.

This sequence joins TRBV12-5 and TRBJ2-5; 10 bases line up with TRBD2. The V and J ends lost 1 base and 0 bases, in that order; junction bases with no gene match: 5. Germline CDR1 is LGHNT and CDR2 is FRNRAP. The length of the CDR3 is 17 residues. CDR3 sequence: CASGLGLAGPHQETQYF. Here the CDR3 DNA reads TGTGCTAGTGGTTTGGGACTAGCGGGTCCACACCAAGAGACCCAGTACTTC.

This sequence joins TRBV10-3 and TRBJ1-2; D ambiguous. The CDR3 is made up of 15 amino acids. Germline V gives CDR1 ENHRY, CDR2 SYGVKD. Deletions cut 0 bases from V and 4 bases from J, with 12 bases between. This CDR3 is CAISESNGVLYGYTF. In nucleotides, the CDR3 is TGTGCCATCAGTGAGTCTAACGGGGTGCTCTATGGCTACACCTTC.

The chain is built from TRBV19 and TRBJ1-1; possible D gene TRBD1, 6 bases. The germline V gene encodes CDR1 LNHDA and CDR2 SQIVND (reference sequence). The ends were cut back, 3 bases at V and 1 base at J, with 12 bases in the middle. The CDR3 extends over 15 amino acids. CDR3 in DNA: TGTGCCAGTAGTATCCCAGGGGAGACGAACACTGAAGCTTTCTTT. Its translation: CASSIPGETNTEAFF. Full variable domain (missing parts from reference TRBV19 and TRBJ1-1): DGGITQSPKYLFRKEGQNVTLSCEQNLNHDAMYWYRQDPGQGLRLIYYSQIVNDFQKGDIAEGYSVSREKKESFPLTVTSAQKNPTAFYLCASSIPGETNTEAFFGQGTRLTVV.

The rearrangement joins TRBV28 to TRBJ1-5; TRBD1 aligns across 9 bases. Germline-derived CDR1 and CDR2 are MDHEN and SYDVKM. The V segment lost 4 bases and the J segment 7 bases; nucleotides outside the gene matches: 11. CDR3 length: 16 residues. Here the CDR3 DNA reads TGTGCCAGCAGTTCTTTGGGGACAGGGCGGCGCCAGCCCCAGCATTTT. It encodes CASSSLGTGRRQPQHF.

This chain uses TRBV27 with TRBJ2-1; the D is unclear. Trimming removed 5 bases at V and 4 bases at J, with 6 bases between. CDR3 length equals 12 residues. CDR1 MNHEY and CDR2 SMNVEV come from the germline V gene (reference sequence). Here the CDR3 DNA reads TGTGCCAGCAGTACCCTATACAATGAGCAGTTCTTC. It translates to CASSTLYNEQFF.

Turning to this clone: The sample contains more than one DNA sequence encoding this CDR3. V usage is TRBV27 and J usage is TRBJ1-2, with 8 positions matching TRBD1. V shed 5 bases and J 0 bases; nucleotides not matched to a gene: 5. The CDR3 is 15 residues long. The germline V gene has CDR1 MNHEY and CDR2 SMNVEV (reference sequence). CDR3 loop: CASSPWTGPNYGYTF. CDR3 sequence (DNA): TGTGCCAGCAGTCCTTGGACAGGGCCTAACTATGGCTACACCTTC.

The chain uses TRBV19 and TRBJ1-5, with a possible D match to TRBD1 (5 bases). This CDR3 has 17 residues. V was cut by 9 bases and J by 1 base, with 22 bases left in between. CDR1 and CDR2 from the germline V gene are LNHDA and SQIVND (reference sequence). The CDR3 DNA reads TGTGCCAGCCAATGGGGCAGGGAGGGAGTGAGCAATCAGCCCCAGCATTTT. Translated: CASQWGREGVSNQPQHF.

J is TRBJ2-7 and V is TRBV28, with 8 positions matching TRBD2. This CDR3 is built from 15 residues. V was clipped by 4 bases and J by 9 bases; unmatched bases: 14. Germline CDR1 reads MDHEN; CDR2 reads SYDVKM. CDR3 DNA sequence: TGTGCCAGCAGTTCGCTGGGGGGTAGCGGGACTGGGCAGTACTTC. As protein: CASSSLGGSGTGQYF. The variable domain in full, with the rest retrieved from reference TRBV28 and TRBJ2-7, is DVKVTQSSRYLVKRTGEKVFLECVQDMDHENMFWYRQDPGLGLRLIYFSYDVKMKEKGDIPEGYSVSREKKERFSLILESASTNQTSMYLCASSSLGGSGTGQYFGPGTRLTVT.

Note on this clone: Other DNA sequences in the sample encode the same CDR3. This chain uses TRBV9 with TRBJ2-3; possible D gene TRBD2, 5 bases. The CDR3 extends over 15 amino acids. V was pared by 0 bases and J by 2 bases, with 10 bases between. CDR1 and CDR2 (germline): SGDLS, YYNGEE. Here the CDR3 reads CASSVGGLPTDTQYF. CDR3 sequence (DNA): TGTGCCAGCAGCGTAGGCGGGTTACCCACAGATACGCAGTATTTT.

V is TRBV15 and J is TRBJ2-3; 9 nucleotides match TRBD2. Germline V lookup: CDR1 LNHNV, CDR2 YYDKDF (reference sequence). The CDR3 loop spans 16 amino acids. V was pared by 1 base and J by 2 bases, with 4 bases of the junction left unmatched. The CDR3 here is CATSRGLAGTTDTQYF. The DNA for the CDR3 is TGTGCCACCAGCAGAGGGCTAGCGGGAACCACAGATACGCAGTATTTT. Drawing the rest from reference TRBV15 and TRBJ2-3, the complete variable domain is DAMVIQNPRYQVTQFGKPVTLSCSQTLNHNVMYWYQQKSSQAPKLLFHYYDKDFNNEADTPDNFQSRRPNTSFCFLDIRSPGLGDTAMYLCATSRGLAGTTDTQYFGPGTRLTVL.

The chain carries TRBV7-2 and TRBJ2-1; D may be TRBD2 (5 bases). Per the germline V gene, CDR1 is SGHTA and CDR2 is FQGNSA. The CDR3 runs to 15 residues. The V end lost 1 base, the J end lost 7 bases, and 14 bases lay between the germline ends. The CDR3 is CASSLGLIWENEQFF. In nucleotides, the CDR3 is TGTGCCAGCAGCTTAGGTCTTATATGGGAGAATGAGCAGTTCTTC.

This chain links TRBV28 with TRBJ2-7, with 7 bases aligning to TRBD1. The J segment lost 0 bases and the V segment lost 4 bases, leaving 9 bases of the junction unmatched. The length of the CDR3 is 16 residues. CDR1 and CDR2 from the germline V gene are MDHEN and SYDVKM. The CDR3 reads CASSSTGQLISYEQYF. CDR3 coding DNA: TGTGCCAGCAGTTCAACGGGACAGTTAATCTCCTACGAGCAGTACTTC.